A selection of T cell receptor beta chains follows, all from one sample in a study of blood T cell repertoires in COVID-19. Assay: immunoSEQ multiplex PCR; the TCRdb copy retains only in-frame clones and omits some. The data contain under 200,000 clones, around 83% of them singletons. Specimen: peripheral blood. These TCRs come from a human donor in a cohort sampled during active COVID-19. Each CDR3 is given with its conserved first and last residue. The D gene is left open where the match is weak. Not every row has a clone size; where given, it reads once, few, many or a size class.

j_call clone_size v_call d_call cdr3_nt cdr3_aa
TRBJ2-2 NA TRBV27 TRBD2 TGTGCCAGCAGTTTATCCACGAGCGGGAGGGCGGGAACCGGGGAGCTGTTTTTT CASSLSTSGRAGTGELFF
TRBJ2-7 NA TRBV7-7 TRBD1 TGTGCTAGCGCTACAGGAGAGGGGGCAAGAGAGCAGTACTTC CASATGEGAREQYF
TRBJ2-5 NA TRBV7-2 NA TGTGCCAGCAGTTCAGAGGTCGGATCGGGGACCCAGTACTTC CASSSEVGSGTQYF
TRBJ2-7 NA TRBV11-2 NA TGTGCCAGCAGCTCGAACATGGTCTACGAGCAGTACTTC CASSSNMVYEQYF
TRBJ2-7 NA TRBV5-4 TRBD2 TGTGCCAGCAGCGCCGGGACTAGCGGGACCTACGAGCAGTACTTC CASSAGTSGTYEQYF
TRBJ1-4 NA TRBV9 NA TGTGCCAGCAGCGTAGACATACAGGGCCTGAATGAAAAACTGTTTTTT CASSVDIQGLNEKLFF
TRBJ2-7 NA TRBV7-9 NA TGTGCCAGCAGCTTAGCATCTGGCCAGGGGTCCTCCTACGAGCAGTACTTC CASSLASGQGSSYEQYF
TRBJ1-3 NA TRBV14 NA TGTGCCAGCAGCCCATGGGGCAGATACTCTGGAAACACCATATATTTT CASSPWGRYSGNTIYF
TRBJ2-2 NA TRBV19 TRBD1 TGTGCCAGTAGTTCCGACAGGGGGTACACCGGGGAGCTGTTTTTT CASSSDRGYTGELFF
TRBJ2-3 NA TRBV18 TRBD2 TGTGCCAGCTCACAGCGGGACGGGAGCACAGATACGCAGTATTTT CASSQRDGSTDTQYF
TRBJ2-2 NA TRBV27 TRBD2 TGTGCCAGCAGTGGACGGGAGAGAAGCGGGATCGCGAACACCGGGGAGCTGTTTTTT CASSGRERSGIANTGELFF
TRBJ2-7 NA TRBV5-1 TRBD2 TGCGCCAGCAGCTTAGAGACTAGCGGGAGTCGAGCTTACGAGCAGTACTTC CASSLETSGSRAYEQYF
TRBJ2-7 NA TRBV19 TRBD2 TGTGCCAGTAGTGCCGCGGAAGGGGCTAGCGGGCTCGAGCAGTACTTC CASSAAEGASGLEQYF
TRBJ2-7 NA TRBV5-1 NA TGCGCCAGCAGCCCCGGCGACAGACTCTACGAGCAGTACTTC CASSPGDRLYEQYF
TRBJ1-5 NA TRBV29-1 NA TGCAGCGCGACGGCCGGGGGGACCCAGCATTTT CSATAGGTQHF
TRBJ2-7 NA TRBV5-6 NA TGTGCCAGCAGCTTTATAGGGGGGGTCTACGAGCAGTACTTC CASSFIGGVYEQYF
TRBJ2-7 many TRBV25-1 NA TGTGCCAGCAGTTCTTTCAGGGGCGCCTACGAGCAGTACTTC CASSSFRGAYEQYF
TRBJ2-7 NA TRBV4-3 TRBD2 TGCGCCAGCAGCCTTATAGCGGGACATCGCTCCTACGAGCAGTACTTC CASSLIAGHRSYEQYF
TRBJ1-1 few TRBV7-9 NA TGTGCCAGCAGCTTAAGTGGCACAACTGAAGCTTTCTTT CASSLSGTTEAFF
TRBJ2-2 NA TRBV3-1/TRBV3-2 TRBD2 TGTGCCAGCAGCCAAGTACTAGCGGGAGAAGGCGGGGAGCTGTTTTTT CASSQVLAGEGGELFF
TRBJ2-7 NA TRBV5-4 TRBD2 TGTGCCAGCAGCCCTCCAAGCGGGGGGAACTACGAGCAGTACTTC CASSPPSGGNYEQYF
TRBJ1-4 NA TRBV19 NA TGTGCCAGTAGTATGGTCACCGGGGGTGAAAAACTGTTTTTT CASSMVTGGEKLFF
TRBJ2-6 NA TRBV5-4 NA TGTGCCAGCAGCTTGCGAGACAGACACTCTGGGGCCAACGTCCTGACTTTC CASSLRDRHSGANVLTF
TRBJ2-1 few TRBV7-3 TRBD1 TGTGCCAGCAGCCCCGGACAGGGCATACACAATGAGCAGTTCTTC CASSPGQGIHNEQFF
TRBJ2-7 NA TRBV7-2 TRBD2 TGTGCCAGCAGCTTAACTGCAGGTCTCGGGACTAGCGGAGCCTACGAGCAGTACTTC CASSLTAGLGTSGAYEQYF
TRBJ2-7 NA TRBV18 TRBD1 TGTGCCAGCTCACCGCAAAATACAGGGGGGTCCTACGAGCAGTACTTC CASSPQNTGGSYEQYF
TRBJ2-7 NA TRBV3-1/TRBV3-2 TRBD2 TGTGCCAGCAGCAAGGGAGCGGGGGGCCCCTACGAGCAGTACTTC CASSKGAGGPYEQYF
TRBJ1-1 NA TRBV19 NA TGTGCCAGTAGTCCCCCAGAGAACACTGAAGCTTTCTTT CASSPPENTEAFF
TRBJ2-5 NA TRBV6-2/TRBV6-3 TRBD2 TGTGCCAGCAGTTACCCTTCAAGAGGCAGGGTGGGACTACAAGAGACCCAGTACTTC CASSYPSRGRVGLQETQYF
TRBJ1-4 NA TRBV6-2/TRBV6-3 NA TGTGCCAGCAGTCAGCCCAACGACCCAGGTCTCGGTGAAAAACTGTTTTTT CASSQPNDPGLGEKLFF
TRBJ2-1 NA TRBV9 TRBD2 TGTGCCAGCAGCGTAGGGGTTAGCGGGAGGCCCTACAATGAGCAGTTCTTC CASSVGVSGRPYNEQFF
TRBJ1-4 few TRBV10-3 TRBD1 TGTGCCATCAGTGAGTCCGTGGACAGGGAAAAACTGTTTTTT CAISESVDREKLFF
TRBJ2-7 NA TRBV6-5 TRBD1 TGTGCCAGCCGAGGGACAGGGGGATTGCTATACGAGCAGTACTTC CASRGTGGLLYEQYF
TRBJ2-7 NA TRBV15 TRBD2 TGTGCCACCAGCTTCCCGGGACTAGCTTACGAGCAGTACTTC CATSFPGLAYEQYF
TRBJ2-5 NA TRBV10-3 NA TGTGCCATCAGTGAGCCCAGGGAGACCCAGTACTTC CAISEPRETQYF
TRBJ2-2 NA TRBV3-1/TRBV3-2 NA TGTGCCAGCAGCATCAACTCGGGCACCGGGGAGCTGTTTTTT CASSINSGTGELFF
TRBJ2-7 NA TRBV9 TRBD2 TGTGCCAGCAGCGTAGCAAGCGGGGGGTATTACGAGCAGTACTTC CASSVASGGYYEQYF